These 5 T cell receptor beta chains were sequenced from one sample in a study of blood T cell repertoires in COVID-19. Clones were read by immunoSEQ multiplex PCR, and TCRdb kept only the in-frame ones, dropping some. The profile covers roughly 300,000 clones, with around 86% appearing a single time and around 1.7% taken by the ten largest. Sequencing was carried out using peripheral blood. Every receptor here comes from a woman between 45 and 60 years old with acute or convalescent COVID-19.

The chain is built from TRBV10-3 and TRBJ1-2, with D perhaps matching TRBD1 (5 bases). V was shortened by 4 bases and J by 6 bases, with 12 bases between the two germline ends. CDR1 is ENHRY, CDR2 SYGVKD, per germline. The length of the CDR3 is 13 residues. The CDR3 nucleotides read TGTGCCATCAGTGTCGACAGCTTTAATGGCTACACCTTC. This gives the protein CAISVDSFNGYTF.

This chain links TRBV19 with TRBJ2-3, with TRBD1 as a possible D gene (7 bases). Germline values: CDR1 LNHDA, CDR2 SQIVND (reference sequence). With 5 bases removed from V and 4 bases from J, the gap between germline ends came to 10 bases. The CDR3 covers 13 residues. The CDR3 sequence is CASSQGGPDTQYF. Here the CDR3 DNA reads TGTGCCAGTAGTCAGGGGGGCCCAGATACGCAGTATTTT.

The CDR3 region is CASSLVGSNTYEQYF. The CDR3 DNA reads TGTGCCAGCAGCTTAGTCGGGAGTAACACCTACGAGCAGTACTTC. The V call is TRBV11-2, the J call TRBJ2-7; a possible D gene is TRBD2 (6 bases). V gave up 1 base and J gave up 2 bases, with 12 bases separating them. The germline CDR1 and CDR2 sequences are SGHAT and FQNNGV. The length of the CDR3 is 15 residues.

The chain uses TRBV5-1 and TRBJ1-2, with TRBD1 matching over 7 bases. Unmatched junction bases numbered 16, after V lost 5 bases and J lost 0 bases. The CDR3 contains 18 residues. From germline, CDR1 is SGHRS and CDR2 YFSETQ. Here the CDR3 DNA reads TGCGCCAGCAGGTCCCGGCCCCCCGGACAGGTAGCTAACTATGGCTACACCTTC. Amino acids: CASRSRPPGQVANYGYTF.

CDR3 in amino acids: CASSSGQGPRAWETQYF. The CDR3 bases are TGCGCCAGCAGTTCCGGACAGGGGCCCCGGGCGTGGGAGACCCAGTACTTC. V gene TRBV5-1 combines with J gene TRBJ2-5; 9 bases align to TRBD1. The CDR3 extends over 17 amino acids. With 5 bases clipped from V and 5 bases from J, the junction kept 16 bases outside the gene matches. Germline V lookup: CDR1 SGHRS, CDR2 YFSETQ.